These 27 T cell receptor beta chains were sequenced from one sample in a study of T cell responses to AZD1222 COVID-19 vaccine. Repertoires were generated with immunoSEQ multiplex PCR, while TCRdb's copy carries only in-frame clones and drops some. There are 85,000 to 90,000 clones in the sample; 70% to 90% occur only once, and around 5% lies in the top ten. The sample here was peripheral blood, taken 28 days after the second AZD1222 dose. The receptors were gathered from an adult who received the AZD1222 COVID-19 vaccine.

The chain is built from TRBV19 and TRBJ1-2; 10 bases map to TRBD1. This CDR3 spans 15 amino acids. Germline loops: CDR1 LNHDA, CDR2 SQIVND (reference sequence). V was clipped by 5 bases and J by 3 bases; unmatched bases: 6. This CDR3 is CASSPRTGGHYGYTF. Written as DNA, the CDR3 is TGTGCCAGTAGTCCAAGGACAGGGGGACACTATGGCTACACCTTC.

The chain couples TRBV5-1 to TRBJ1-5; tentatively, D is TRBD1 (5 bases). The CDR3 sequence is 14 residues long. Trimming removed 4 bases at V and 6 bases at J, with 14 bases between. Germline V gives CDR1 SGHRS, CDR2 YFSETQ. The CDR3 protein is CASSAAGLGQPQHF. In nucleotides, the CDR3 is TGCGCCAGCAGCGCCGCAGGGTTGGGTCAGCCCCAGCATTTT.

Here the CDR3 reads CASSYGGSNEKLFF. The CDR3 region has the DNA TGTGCCAGCAGTTACGGGGGGTCTAATGAAAAACTGTTTTTT. J is TRBJ1-4 and V is TRBV6-2 or TRBV6-3, with D possibly TRBD1 on 5 matching bases. Germline V gene sequence: CDR1 MNHEY, CDR2 SVGEGT. V dropped 2 bases and J dropped 3 bases, with 7 bases sitting between them. The CDR3 is made up of 14 amino acids.

This clone was picked up one time. The chain recombines TRBV5-5 with TRBJ2-7, with 8 bases fitting TRBD2. The germline CDR1 and CDR2 sequences are SGHKS and YYEKEE (reference sequence). The V and J ends lost 0 bases and 2 bases, in that order; junction bases with no gene match: 4. There are 15 residues in the CDR3. CDR3 sequence reads: CASSLDLAGPYEQYF. CDR3 sequence (DNA): TGTGCCAGCAGCTTGGATCTAGCGGGCCCCTACGAGCAGTACTTC.

The chain combines TRBV3-1 (or the pseudogene TRBV3-2) with TRBJ1-2, with a tentative D call TRBD1 (5 bases). Trimming cost V 5 bases and J 9 bases, with 22 bases left between them. The CDR3 contains 15 residues. The V gene's germline CDR1 is LGHDT and CDR2 YNNKEL (reference sequence). This chain's CDR3 is CASSSAGTPIPRYTF. CDR3 sequence (DNA): TGTGCCAGCAGCTCGGCTGGGACGCCAATCCCCCGCTACACCTTC.

J is TRBJ2-2 and V is TRBV4-1; tentative D call: TRBD2 (6 bases). CDR1 is MGHRA, CDR2 YSYEKL, per germline. The CDR3 is 14 amino acids. V was trimmed by 6 bases and J by 0 bases, leaving 8 bases between them. The CDR3 region is CASSRTTNTGELFF. Written as DNA, the CDR3 is TGCGCCAGCAGTCGGACTACGAACACCGGGGAGCTGTTTTTT.

The chain is built from TRBV14 and TRBJ1-6; perhaps TRBD1 as D (6 bases). Germline assignment: CDR1 SGHDN and CDR2 FVKESK. The CDR3 consists of 16 residues. V was trimmed by 6 bases and J by 1 base, leaving 13 bases between them. The CDR3 here is CASRLGGGSYNSPLHF. The DNA of the CDR3 is TGTGCCAGCAGACTGGGAGGGGGATCCTATAATTCACCCCTCCACTTT.

The chain links TRBV9 to TRBJ1-2; D ambiguous. Trimming shortened V by 0 bases and J by 3 bases, and 9 bases separated the two germline ends. The CDR3 is 14 amino acids. Looked up from germline, CDR1 is SGDLS and CDR2 is YYNGEE. The CDR3 DNA sequence: TGTGCCAGCAGCGTAGTTGAGGGCGACTATGGCTACACCTTC. Amino acid sequence: CASSVVEGDYGYTF.

The chain links TRBV2 to TRBJ1-5; 9 nucleotides align to TRBD1. CDR3 length: 14 residues. Germline trimming cut 6 bases from V and 4 bases from J; bases unmatched to any gene: 4. Germline V CDR1 and CDR2: SNHLY, FYNNEI. The DNA of the CDR3 is TGTGCCAGCAGACCCGGGACAGGGAATCAGCCCCAGCATTTT. Its translation: CASRPGTGNQPQHF.

V and J are TRBV9 and TRBJ2-3; 16 bases agree with TRBD2. V lost 3 bases to trimming and J lost 2 bases; unmatched junction nucleotides: 6. The CDR3 contains 18 residues. Germline loops: CDR1 SGDLS, CDR2 YYNGEE. The CDR3 sequence: CASSATGTSGGATDTQYF. Written as DNA, the CDR3 is TGTGCCAGCAGCGCTACCGGGACTAGCGGGGGGGCCACAGATACGCAGTATTTT.

The V and J genes are TRBV18 and TRBJ2-5, with D perhaps matching TRBD2 (6 bases). The CDR3 consists of 15 residues. Germline V CDR1 and CDR2: KGHSH, LQKENI. The V and J ends lost 2 bases and 1 base respectively, with 11 bases between them. The CDR3 sequence is CASSPNSGIQETQYF. CDR3 nucleotides: TGTGCCAGCTCACCAAATAGCGGAATCCAAGAGACCCAGTACTTC.

V is TRBV29-1 and J is TRBJ1-2, with D tentatively TRBD1 (5 bases). The length of the CDR3 is 11 residues. Trimming pared 6 bases from V and 6 bases from J, leaving 11 bases between. Per germline, CDR1 SQVTM and CDR2 ANQGSEA. In nucleotides, the CDR3 is TGCAGCGTCCGATCAGGGAATGGCTACACCTTC. The encoded protein is CSVRSGNGYTF.

This clone has just one count. The chain couples TRBV18 to TRBJ2-2, with 10 bases fitting TRBD2. This CDR3 is built from 16 residues. Losses at the gene ends were 2 bases for V and 1 base for J; bases not matched to a gene: 1. Germline V gene data show CDR1 as KGHSH and CDR2 as LQKENI. CDR3 bases: TGTGCCAGCTCACCAGGGACTAGCGAGAACACCGGGGAGCTGTTTTTT. It is translated as CASSPGTSENTGELFF.

This sequence joins TRBV6-5 and TRBJ2-6; 7 bases match TRBD1. The germline CDR1 and CDR2 sequences are MNHEY and SVGAGI. J lost 0 bases, V lost 6 bases, and 2 bases had no gene match. The CDR3 is made up of 15 amino acids. This CDR3 is CASSGDSSGANVLTF. DNA of the CDR3: TGTGCCAGCAGCGGGGACAGCTCTGGGGCCAACGTCCTGACTTTC.

This chain links TRBV7-2 with TRBJ1-2; D gene ambiguous. The CDR3 has 15 residues. The germline gives CDR1 SGHTA, CDR2 FQGNSA. Trimming shortened V by 5 bases and J by 8 bases, and 21 bases separated the two germline ends. In DNA form, the CDR3 reads TGTGCCAGCAGCCCGCAGGACTCCTCAGGCGGGGGCTACACCTTC. This encodes CASSPQDSSGGGYTF.

In this sample, this clone turned up once. The rearrangement uses TRBV11-2 and TRBJ1-1; perhaps TRBD1 as D (5 bases). Trimming removed 7 bases at V and 3 bases at J, with 15 bases between. From germline, CDR1 is SGHAT and CDR2 FQNNGV. The CDR3 runs to 14 residues. In nucleotides, the CDR3 is TGTGCCAGCACCTCCTCCGGGGGAGACACTGAAGCTTTCTTT. Its protein is CASTSSGGDTEAFF.

The J gene is TRBJ1-2, the V gene TRBV6-5; D gene uncertain. This CDR3 contains 14 residues. Trimming stripped 7 bases from V and 0 bases from J, with 12 bases between. CDR1 MNHEY and CDR2 SVGAGI come from the germline V gene. The CDR3 region has the DNA TGTGCCAGCAACCGAACATCGGCTAACTATGGCTACACCTTC. Encoded protein: CASNRTSANYGYTF.

The chain links TRBV3-1 (or the pseudogene TRBV3-2) to TRBJ1-2, with 7 bases fitting TRBD1. The CDR3 has 14 amino acids. V was clipped by 1 base and J by 4 bases; unmatched bases: 3. Germline lookup yields CDR1 LGHDT and CDR2 YNNKEL (reference sequence). In nucleotides, the CDR3 is TGTGCCAGCAGCCAAGGGGACAGAGGCTATGGCTACACCTTC. It encodes CASSQGDRGYGYTF.

This rearrangement joins TRBV6-1 to TRBJ1-2; no reliable D call. V was trimmed by 0 bases and J by 7 bases, leaving 15 bases between them. The CDR3 covers 15 residues. Germline CDR1 MNHNS, CDR2 SASEGT. In DNA form, the CDR3 reads TGTGCCAGCAGTGAAGCGGGGAGGGCCCCGGGTGGCTACACCTTC. Amino acids: CASSEAGRAPGGYTF.

This clone was counted only a few times. The V gene is TRBV5-1, the J gene TRBJ2-7, with D maybe TRBD1 (6 bases). Germline CDR1 and CDR2: SGHRS and YFSETQ. This CDR3 comprises 15 residues. The V end lost 1 base, the J end lost 0 bases, and 11 bases lay between the germline ends. The CDR3 DNA sequence: TGCGCCAGCAGCTTGCAAACAGGGAGCTCCTACGAGCAGTACTTC. Translated, it gives CASSLQTGSSYEQYF.

The chain employs TRBV6-2 or TRBV6-3 and TRBJ1-5; D not certain. Trimming pared 4 bases from V and 1 base from J, leaving 5 bases between. Germline lookup yields CDR1 MNHEY and CDR2 SVGEGT. The CDR3 loop spans 13 amino acids. CDR3 sequence: CASSFRSNQPQHF. DNA for the CDR3: TGTGCCAGCAGTTTCAGGAGCAATCAGCCCCAGCATTTT.

This clone turned up a few times. The chain employs TRBV5-1 and TRBJ2-1, with a possible D match to TRBD1 (6 bases). The CDR3 covers 15 residues. Germline V gives CDR1 SGHRS, CDR2 YFSETQ. Between the trimmed V and J ends, which lost 1 base and 2 bases, there was a span of 10 bases. CDR3 nucleotides: TGCGCCAGCAGCTTGAGTTGGACAGCCTACAATGAGCAGTTCTTC. This codes for CASSLSWTAYNEQFF.

The CDR3 DNA reads TGCGCCAGCAGCTTGGGCTCCCCGGTCTACGAGCAGTACTTC. This codes for CASSLGSPVYEQYF. The chain is built from TRBV5-1 and TRBJ2-7; no definite D call. V was shortened by 0 bases and J by 3 bases, with 10 bases between the two germline ends. Germline lookup yields CDR1 SGHRS and CDR2 YFSETQ. This CDR3 comprises 14 residues. The entire variable domain, with the rest obtained from reference TRBV5-1 and TRBJ2-7, is as follows: KAGVTQTPRYLIKTRGQQVTLSCSPISGHRSVSWYQQTPGQGLQFLFEYFSETQRNKGNFPGRFSGRQFSNSRSEMNVSTLELGDSALYLCASSLGSPVYEQYFGPGTRLTVT.

J is TRBJ1-2 and V is TRBV18; D is ambiguous. CDR3 size: 14 residues. Trimming shortened V by 3 bases and J by 3 bases, and 11 bases separated the two germline ends. Germline V gene data show CDR1 as KGHSH and CDR2 as LQKENI. This CDR3 reads CASSPGSQDYGYTF. In DNA form, the CDR3 reads TGTGCCAGCTCACCCGGAAGCCAGGACTATGGCTACACCTTC.

V gene TRBV11-1 combines with J gene TRBJ1-5, with D possibly matching TRBD1 (5 bases). The germline V and J ends were trimmed by 5 bases and 5 bases, with 10 bases remaining between them. The CDR3 spans 13 residues. CDR1 is SGHAT, CDR2 FQDESV, per germline (reference sequence). The DNA for the CDR3 is TGTGCCAGCAGCCTGGGACTCGATCAGCCCCAGCATTTT. Translating it yields CASSLGLDQPQHF.

This clone was picked up one time. This chain connects TRBV18 to TRBJ2-1, with 12 positions matching TRBD2. Germline trimming cut 0 bases from V and 9 bases from J; bases unmatched to any gene: 6. Per germline, CDR1 KGHSH and CDR2 LQKENI. This CDR3 contains 16 residues. The CDR3 sequence: CASSPPSSGGAVEQFF. Here the CDR3 DNA reads TGTGCCAGCTCACCACCGTCTAGCGGGGGGGCAGTTGAGCAGTTCTTC.

The chain is built from TRBV7-9 and TRBJ2-7, with D perhaps matching TRBD1 or TRBD2 (5 bases each). CDR3 length: 14 amino acids. Germline V CDR1 and CDR2: SEHNR, FQNEAQ (reference sequence). The V gene lost 4 bases and the J gene lost 3 bases, with 13 bases spanning the gap. As DNA, the CDR3 is TGTGCCAGCAGCTCCCAGGGAGCAGTCTACGAGCAGTACTTC. Translated: CASSSQGAVYEQYF.